Shown below are 26 T cell receptor beta chains from a single sample sequenced in a study of T cell repertoires in aging, cancer and after chemotherapy. TCR beta rearrangements were amplified from peripheral blood genomic DNA. Rearranged V-D-J TRB sequences were amplified with a mixed TRB-A/B primer pool. TCRdb reanalysed the multiplex PCR reads using MiXCR and keeps one entry per CDR3 protein. The data hold approximately 1,000 distinct CDR3 sequences, with roughly 21% observed a single time. The sequencing sample was made of blood. These TCRs come from a human donor with a blood cancer.

This clonotype is deemed medium-sized. This chain links TRBV5-1 with TRBJ1-2; 7 positions match TRBD1. In germline, CDR1 is SGHRS, CDR2 YFSETQ. The CDR3 spans 12 residues. V trimming: 4 bases; J trimming: 7 bases; junction bases outside the gene matches: 4. The CDR3 spells CASSADRAGYTF. The CDR3 DNA reads as TGCGCCAGCAGCGCCGACAGGGCTGGCTACACCTTC.

The chain links TRBV28 to TRBJ2-5; perhaps TRBD2 as D (6 bases). The V end lost 4 bases, the J end lost 5 bases, and 23 bases lay between the germline ends. This CDR3 has 17 residues. Germline CDR1 is MDHEN and CDR2 is SYDVKM. Written as DNA, the CDR3 is TGTGCCAGCAGTTCCCGTCGGGAGCTTCGGTACGATGAGACCCAGTACTTC. This gives the protein CASSSRRELRYDETQYF.

Relative to its sample, this clonotype is large. The chain joins TRBV11-3 to TRBJ2-3; D ambiguous. Germline V gives CDR1 SGHNT, CDR2 YENEEA. This CDR3 is 13 amino acids long. V shed 4 bases and J shed 2 bases, with 7 bases lying between them. In DNA form, the CDR3 reads TGTGCCAGCAGCTCAATCTACACAGATACGCAGTATTTT. It encodes CASSSIYTDTQYF.

By share of the sample, this clonotype is medium-sized. The V and J genes are TRBV5-4 and TRBJ1-3; a possible D gene is TRBD1 (6 bases). Trimming left V 3 bases short and J 0 bases short, with 10 bases between. CDR1 is SGHNT and CDR2 is YYREEE in the germline V gene (reference sequence). This CDR3 region has 15 residues. The CDR3 DNA reads as TGTGCCAGCAGCTCGGACAGATTCTCTGGAAACACCATATATTTT. It encodes CASSSDRFSGNTIYF.

This clonotype is labeled as large (0.1 to 1%). V and J are TRBV19 and TRBJ1-2; no clear D. Germline V gene lookup returns CDR1 LNHDA and CDR2 SQIVND (reference sequence). The length of the CDR3 is 15 residues. The V end lost 1 base, the J end lost 5 bases, and 14 bases lay between the germline ends. The CDR3 region has the DNA TGTGCCAGTAGTATAGCGGAGGGTTCAAGGTATGGCTACACCTTC. Translating it yields CASSIAEGSRYGYTF.

This clonotype is deemed medium-sized (0.01 to 0.1%). The chain joins TRBV15 to TRBJ2-7; TRBD1 is a possible D gene (5 bases). In germline, CDR1 is LNHNV, CDR2 YYDKDF (reference sequence). The CDR3 length is 12 residues. The ends were cut back, 4 bases at V and 7 bases at J, with 11 bases in the middle. CDR3 sequence: CATSNQGMEQYF. CDR3 nucleotides: TGTGCCACCAGCAACCAGGGAATGGAGCAGTACTTC.

The J gene is TRBJ1-1, the V gene TRBV6-2 or TRBV6-3, with 9 nucleotides matching TRBD1. The CDR3 is made up of 13 amino acids. V lost 7 bases, J lost 5 bases, and 5 bases stayed unmatched. CDR1 is MNHEY and CDR2 is SVGEGT in the germline V gene. The CDR3 loop is CASIGQGKTEAFF. The CDR3 DNA follows: TGTGCCAGCATCGGACAGGGGAAGACTGAAGCTTTCTTT.

This clonotype is termed large. The V gene is TRBV11-3, the J gene TRBJ2-7; a weak D match, TRBD2 (7 bases). The CDR3 covers 15 residues. Trimming took off 3 bases at V and 5 bases at J, with 17 bases between the two ends. Looked up from germline, CDR1 is SGHNT and CDR2 is YENEEA. This CDR3 is CASSFSGGIRHEQYF. The CDR3, as DNA: TGTGCCAGCAGCTTTTCGGGGGGCATTCGGCACGAGCAGTACTTC. The full variable domain, its missing parts supplied by reference TRBV11-3 and TRBJ2-7, is EAGVVQSPRYKIIEKKQPVAFWCNPISGHNTLYWYLQNLGQGPELLIRYENEEAVDDSQLPKDRFSAERLKGVDSTLKIQPAELGDSAVYLCASSFSGGIRHEQYFGPGTRLTVT.

This clonotype is medium-sized within its sample. This chain links TRBV18 with TRBJ1-1; D is unresolved. The V gene's germline CDR1 is KGHSH and CDR2 LQKENI. CDR3 length: 14 residues. V was clipped by 4 bases and J by 1 base, with 10 bases between them. The CDR3 spells CASSRVETNTEAFF. DNA for the CDR3: TGTGCCAGCTCACGTGTAGAAACGAACACTGAAGCTTTCTTT.

V is TRBV28 and J is TRBJ1-3; D is unresolved. Germline CDR1 reads MDHEN; CDR2 reads SYDVKM. The CDR3 totals 15 residues. The V and J ends lost 4 bases and 0 bases respectively, with 10 bases between them. As DNA, the CDR3 is TGTGCCAGCAGTTCCACAGCAAACTCTGGAAACACCATATATTTT. It is translated as CASSSTANSGNTIYF.

This clonotype counts as medium-sized (0.01 to 0.1%). The chain uses TRBV5-1 and TRBJ1-5; the D gene is possibly TRBD1 (5 bases). Trimming took off 3 bases at V and 7 bases at J, with 14 bases between the two ends. CDR3 length: 14 residues. The germline V gene encodes CDR1 SGHRS and CDR2 YFSETQ. The CDR3 loop is CASSSSGGGQPQHF. The DNA for the CDR3 is TGCGCCAGCAGCTCCTCTGGGGGGGGGCAGCCCCAGCATTTT.

This clonotype was detected only a few times. The chain joins TRBV12-3 or TRBV12-4 to TRBJ2-6, with D possibly TRBD1 on 6 matching bases. The CDR3 has 17 amino acids. Trimming removed 5 bases from V and 4 bases from J, with 18 bases in between. CDR3 in amino acids: CASSLGTLGYGANVLTF. CDR3 bases: TGTGCCAGCAGTCTAGGGACATTGGGATACGGGGCCAACGTCCTGACTTTC.

By share, this clonotype counts as medium-sized. This chain uses TRBV6-2 or TRBV6-3 with TRBJ2-3; D is undetermined. The CDR3 consists of 16 residues. CDR1 MNHEY and CDR2 SVGEGT come from the germline V gene. With 0 bases removed from V and 1 base from J, the gap between germline ends came to 11 bases. CDR3 sequence reads: CASSYSKRFGTDTQYF. CDR3 DNA: TGTGCCAGCAGTTACTCGAAGAGGTTCGGCACAGATACGCAGTATTTT.

This clonotype was seen more than once but under ten times. The rearrangement uses TRBV30 and TRBJ1-1; TRBD1 matches 10 bases. V lost 3 bases to trimming and J lost 3 bases; unmatched junction nucleotides: 1. The germline gives CDR1 GTSNPN, CDR2 SVGIG (reference sequence). This CDR3 is built from 13 residues. CDR3 nucleotide sequence: TGTGCCTGGAGGGGACAGGGGTACACTGAAGCTTTCTTT. This encodes CAWRGQGYTEAFF.

This clonotype was seen a handful of times. The chain recombines TRBV27 with TRBJ1-6; D is possibly TRBD1 (6 bases). Germline CDR1 MNHEY, CDR2 SMNVEV (reference sequence). Trimming removed 7 bases from V and 9 bases from J, with 16 bases in between. The CDR3 has 14 residues. The CDR3 region is CASNPRQAASPLHF. CDR3 sequence (DNA): TGTGCCAGCAACCCGAGACAGGCCGCTTCACCCCTCCACTTT.

This clonotype is labeled medium-sized. The rearrangement uses TRBV18 and TRBJ1-5; possible D gene TRBD1, 6 bases. The CDR3 extends over 14 amino acids. The germline V gene encodes CDR1 KGHSH and CDR2 LQKENI. Trimming pared 4 bases from V and 6 bases from J, leaving 13 bases between. The chain's CDR3 is CASSRGGYGQPQHF. CDR3 DNA: TGTGCCAGCTCACGAGGGGGGTATGGTCAGCCCCAGCATTTT.

This clonotype is termed medium-sized. V gene TRBV6-5 combines with J gene TRBJ1-2, with D possibly being TRBD1 (6 bases). V was pared by 0 bases and J by 0 bases, with 14 bases between. CDR1 and CDR2 (germline): MNHEY, SVGAGI. The CDR3 runs 17 residues. The CDR3 is CASSYSLTRGTNYGYTF. The CDR3 DNA sequence: TGTGCCAGCAGTTACTCTTTAACCAGGGGTACTAACTATGGCTACACCTTC.

This clonotype was counted between two and nine times. The rearrangement links TRBV5-1 to TRBJ1-1; D is unclear. Trimming removed 0 bases at V and 7 bases at J, with 13 bases between. The CDR3 spans 14 residues. Germline V gene data show CDR1 as SGHRS and CDR2 as YFSETQ. CDR3 protein: CASSLGQKYGEAFF. CDR3 nucleotides: TGCGCCAGCAGCTTGGGGCAGAAATATGGTGAAGCTTTCTTT.

This clonotype was counted only a few times. The V and J genes are TRBV28 and TRBJ2-7; TRBD2 agrees at 8 bases. The CDR3 length is 13 residues. Germline values: CDR1 MDHEN, CDR2 SYDVKM. CDR3 in DNA: TGTGCTTCCGCCCGGGGGGGATCTTTGGAGCAGTACTTC. This encodes CASARGGSLEQYF.

By share, this clonotype counts as medium-sized. The CDR3 here is CASSRPAGTEAFF. The CDR3 DNA reads as TGTGCCAGCAGTCGACCGGCCGGTACTGAAGCTTTCTTT. The gene calls are TRBV6-5 and TRBJ1-1; D unresolved. Germline lookup yields CDR1 MNHEY and CDR2 SVGAGI. Trimming pared 5 bases from V and 5 bases from J, leaving 12 bases between. The CDR3 covers 13 residues.

This clonotype is termed medium-sized. The chain recombines TRBV6-1 with TRBJ2-7; 8 bases fit TRBD1. Germline lookup yields CDR1 MNHNS and CDR2 SASEGT. CDR3 length equals 13 residues. Trimming cost V 8 bases and J 4 bases; bases outside gene matches: 7. The CDR3 loop reads CASSAGTGYEQYF. The CDR3 DNA is TGTGCCAGCTCCGCCGGGACAGGTTACGAGCAGTACTTC.

In its sample, this clonotype ranks as large. The chain recombines TRBV19 with TRBJ1-1, with 9 bases matching TRBD1. The CDR3 is 14 residues long. Germline V gene data show CDR1 as LNHDA and CDR2 as SQIVND (reference sequence). The ends lost 5 bases at V and 5 bases at J; junction bases unmatched: 6. This chain's CDR3 is CASSPGQGLTEAFF. DNA for the CDR3: TGTGCCAGTAGTCCTGGACAGGGGTTGACTGAAGCTTTCTTT.

This clonotype is labeled large. The chain carries TRBV11-3 and TRBJ1-2; possibly TRBD1 for D (5 bases). The CDR3 extends over 13 amino acids. CDR1 and CDR2 (germline): SGHNT, YENEEA. Trimming cost V 3 bases and J 2 bases, with 7 bases left between them. As DNA, the CDR3 is TGTGCCAGCAGCTTGGGGGACAACTATGGCTACACCTTC. Translated: CASSLGDNYGYTF.

The genes are TRBV20-1 and TRBJ2-3, with no clear D. This CDR3 is built from 13 residues. Trimming removed 0 bases at V and 3 bases at J, with 7 bases between. Germline CDR1 is DFQATT and CDR2 is SNEGSKA (reference sequence). CDR3: CSARDQVTDTQYF. In DNA form, the CDR3 reads TGCAGTGCTAGAGATCAAGTGACAGATACGCAGTATTTT.

A remark on this clonotype: The final CDR3 position lacks the conserved phenylalanine or tryptophan, pointing to a likely read error. CDR3 loop: CASSPSPDYNEQFL. Here the CDR3 DNA reads TGTGCCAGCAGCCCCAGTCCGGACTACAATGAGCAGTTCTTA. The V call is TRBV11-2, the J call TRBJ2-1; D gene unclear. Trimming cost V 5 bases and J 3 bases, with 11 bases left between them. The germline gives CDR1 SGHAT, CDR2 FQNNGV. The CDR3 spans 14 residues.

J is TRBJ1-3 and V is TRBV7-9; perhaps TRBD1 as D (6 bases). The CDR3 consists of 18 residues. Trimming removed 5 bases from V and 0 bases from J, with 20 bases in between. The germline V gene has CDR1 SEHNR and CDR2 FQNEAQ (reference sequence). The CDR3 coding sequence is TGTGCCAGCAGCCAGGGGCTAGATGACGCGTACTCTGGAAACACCATATATTTT. Protein: CASSQGLDDAYSGNTIYF.